Below, 21 T cell receptor beta chains from the same sample are listed, as sequenced in a study of shared clonotypes between healthy human individuals. Measured with immunoSEQ multiplex PCR; TCRdb has only the in-frame clones, and not every one. The data contain some 500,000 clones, almost 97% of them singletons. The sequenced material came from naive CD4+ T cells sorted from blood. The subset here: CD45RA+ positively selected. The receptors originated from a woman aged 30 to 39 in good health.

The chain couples TRBV6-1 to TRBJ2-7; perhaps D is TRBD1 or TRBD2 (5 bases each). The V gene's germline CDR1 is MNHNS and CDR2 SASEGT. The length of the CDR3 is 14 residues. V was cut by 2 bases and J by 6 bases, with 14 bases left in between. The CDR3 reads CASSEMGDTVEQYF. In DNA form, the CDR3 reads TGTGCCAGCAGTGAAATGGGGGATACAGTCGAGCAGTACTTC.

CDR3: CATSGDRVASREQYF. DNA for the CDR3: TGTGCCACCAGCGGCGATAGAGTGGCGAGCCGCGAGCAGTACTTC. This chain connects TRBV15 to TRBJ2-7; no clear D gene. This CDR3 comprises 15 residues. Germline V gene lookup returns CDR1 LNHNV and CDR2 YYDKDF (reference sequence). V lost 5 bases, J lost 6 bases, and 20 bases lay in between.

The CDR3 reads CASSLSTGATYEQYF. DNA for the CDR3: TGCGCCAGCAGCTTATCAACGGGGGCGACCTACGAGCAGTACTTC. The chain is built from TRBV5-1 and TRBJ2-7; D is perhaps TRBD1 or TRBD2 (6 bases each). Germline lookup yields CDR1 SGHRS and CDR2 YFSETQ. The CDR3 runs 15 residues. V lost 2 bases and J lost 2, with 14 bases in between.

This sequence joins TRBV28 and TRBJ1-4; no reliable D call. V was pared by 2 bases and J by 10 bases, with 5 bases between. This CDR3 contains 11 residues. Germline lookup yields CDR1 MDHEN and CDR2 SYDVKM. CDR3 in amino acids: CASSLVGKLFF. For the CDR3, the DNA is TGTGCCAGCAGTTTAGTGGGAAAACTGTTTTTT.

The chain recombines TRBV6-6 with TRBJ1-6; TRBD1 aligns across 7 bases. Germline V gene data show CDR1 as MNHNY and CDR2 as SVGAGI (reference sequence). CDR3 size: 13 residues. V lost 10 bases, J lost 5 bases, and 5 bases stayed unmatched. This CDR3 reads CATRDSNNSPLHF. The CDR3 DNA follows: TGTGCCACCCGGGACAGCAATAATTCACCCCTCCACTTT.

The sample holds one count of this clone. The gene calls are TRBV11-2 and TRBJ2-1; 7 bases agree with TRBD2. The germline CDR1 and CDR2 sequences are SGHAT and FQNNGV. Losses at the gene ends were 2 bases for V and 9 bases for J; bases not matched to a gene: 16. The CDR3 covers 17 residues. CDR3 residues: CASSLSLLKAGLGEQFF. DNA for the CDR3: TGTGCCAGCAGCTTAAGCCTCTTGAAAGCTGGACTAGGTGAGCAGTTCTTC. The whole variable domain, remainder taken from reference TRBV11-2 and TRBJ2-1, is EAGVAQSPRYKIIEKRQSVAFWCNPISGHATLYWYQQILGQGPKLLIQFQNNGVVDDSQLPKDRFSAERLKGVDSTLKIQPAKLEDSAVYLCASSLSLLKAGLGEQFFGPGTRLTVL.

This chain uses TRBV7-9 with TRBJ2-2; no firm D call. Deletions cut 5 bases from V and 6 bases from J, with 10 bases between. The CDR3 extends over 13 amino acids. Germline V lookup: CDR1 SEHNR, CDR2 FQNEAQ (reference sequence). CDR3 loop: CASSPPFPGELFF. The CDR3 DNA is TGTGCCAGCAGCCCTCCCTTCCCCGGGGAGCTGTTTTTT.

The chain uses TRBV7-6 and TRBJ2-5; no clear D. The V end was cut by 7 bases, the J end by 1 base, with 10 bases between. The length of the CDR3 is 13 residues. Germline loops: CDR1 SGHVS, CDR2 FNYEAQ. In DNA form, the CDR3 reads TGTGCCAGCACTTGGAGCACCCAAGAGACCCAGTACTTC. Translation: CASTWSTQETQYF.

The chain is built from TRBV28 and TRBJ1-1, with D perhaps TRBD1 (5 bases). Trimming left V 3 bases short and J 1 base short, with 15 bases between. Germline lookup yields CDR1 MDHEN and CDR2 SYDVKM. The CDR3 covers 16 residues. The CDR3 is CASSLPHLGTNTEAFF. The CDR3 region has the DNA TGTGCCAGCAGTTTGCCCCACCTGGGGACGAACACTGAAGCTTTCTTT.

This chain links TRBV7-6 with TRBJ1-1; 10 positions agree with TRBD1. The CDR3 runs 14 residues. After removal of 5 bases from V and 8 bases from J, the junction contained 8 bases not matched to a gene. Germline values: CDR1 SGHVS, CDR2 FNYEAQ. CDR3 nucleotides: TGTGCCAGCAGCCTACTTCCGGGACAGGGGGAAGCTTTCTTT. Residues: CASSLLPGQGEAFF.

The chain couples TRBV14 to TRBJ1-1; D not resolved. Germline assignment: CDR1 SGHDN and CDR2 FVKESK. This CDR3 is 13 amino acids long. V dropped 1 base and J dropped 4 bases, with 7 bases sitting between them. CDR3 sequence: CASSQVGVTEAFF. The DNA of the CDR3 is TGTGCCAGCAGCCAAGTCGGCGTCACTGAAGCTTTCTTT. The whole variable domain, filled in from reference TRBV14 and TRBJ1-1, reads EAGVTQFPSHSVIEKGQTVTLRCDPISGHDNLYWYRRVMGKEIKFLLHFVKESKQDESGMPNNRFLAERTGGTYSTLKVQPAELEDSGVYFCASSQVGVTEAFFGQGTRLTVV.

V usage is TRBV6-1 and J usage is TRBJ2-5; D unclear. The V gene's germline CDR1 is MNHNS and CDR2 SASEGT. The CDR3 is made up of 13 amino acids. V was trimmed by 6 bases and J by 4 bases, leaving 12 bases between them. In DNA, the CDR3 is TGTGCCAGCAGCCCTCTTGGCCGAGAGACCCAGTACTTC. Translated: CASSPLGRETQYF.

The gene calls are TRBV29-1 and TRBJ2-1; a weak D match, TRBD1 (6 bases). Trimming took 7 bases from V and 4 from J, leaving 14 bases between them. Per germline, CDR1 SQVTM and CDR2 ANQGSEA. The CDR3 consists of 13 residues. The CDR3 DNA follows: TGCAGCGCCAGGGACACTGGGTACAATGAGCAGTTCTTC. As protein: CSARDTGYNEQFF.

J is TRBJ2-7 and V is TRBV7-2; D perhaps matches TRBD1 (6 bases). Looked up from germline, CDR1 is SGHTA and CDR2 is FQGNSA. This CDR3 comprises 15 residues. Trimming stripped 5 bases from V and 3 bases from J, with 17 bases between. CDR3 DNA sequence: TGTGCCAGCAGCCAATTCCAGGACAGCTTCTACGAGCAGTACTTC. Translating gives CASSQFQDSFYEQYF. The full variable domain, its missing parts supplied by reference TRBV7-2 and TRBJ2-7, is GAGVSQSPSNKVTEKGKDVELRCDPISGHTALYWYRQSLGQGLEFLIYFQGNSAPDKSGLPSDRFSAERTGGSVSTLTIQRTQQEDSAVYLCASSQFQDSFYEQYFGPGTRLTVT.

The V gene is TRBV5-1, the J gene TRBJ2-2, with 13 positions matching TRBD2. There are 19 residues in the CDR3. V lost 2 bases to trimming and J lost 3 bases; unmatched junction nucleotides: 10. Germline CDR1 is SGHRS and CDR2 is YFSETQ. CDR3 in DNA: TGCGCCAGCAGCTTCGGACTAGCGGGAGTCAATCCGGACACCGGGGAGCTGTTTTTT. Its translation is CASSFGLAGVNPDTGELFF. The full variable domain, with the rest looked up from reference TRBV5-1 and TRBJ2-2, is KAGVTQTPRYLIKTRGQQVTLSCSPISGHRSVSWYQQTPGQGLQFLFEYFSETQRNKGNFPGRFSGRQFSNSRSEMNVSTLELGDSALYLCASSFGLAGVNPDTGELFFGEGSRLTVL.

The chain carries TRBV19 and TRBJ1-1; 11 nucleotides line up with TRBD1. The CDR3 runs to 16 residues. The germline gives CDR1 LNHDA, CDR2 SQIVND (reference sequence). The ends lost 7 bases at V and 5 bases at J; junction bases unmatched: 12. The CDR3 loop reads CASNKDRGLRGTEAFF. The DNA for the CDR3 is TGTGCCAGTAACAAGGACAGGGGGCTAAGAGGGACTGAAGCTTTCTTT.

The rearrangement links TRBV28 to TRBJ2-3; D ambiguous. There are 14 residues in the CDR3. The V gene's germline CDR1 is MDHEN and CDR2 SYDVKM. Trimming pared 3 bases from V and 4 bases from J, leaving 11 bases between. CDR3 sequence: CASSFPLGPDTQYF. The DNA of the CDR3 is TGTGCCAGCAGTTTCCCTTTAGGGCCAGATACGCAGTATTTT.

This chain joins TRBV5-5 and TRBJ2-3; D remains ambiguous. Germline V gene lookup returns CDR1 SGHKS and CDR2 YYEKEE (reference sequence). The V end lost 1 base, the J end lost 2 bases, and 11 bases lay between the germline ends. CDR3 length: 15 amino acids. CDR3 residues: CASSLYTLHTDTQYF. For the CDR3, the DNA is TGTGCCAGCAGCTTGTACACTCTCCACACAGATACGCAGTATTTT.

The chain links TRBV5-6 to TRBJ2-7; D is unclear. Germline CDR1 is SGHDT and CDR2 is YYEEEE. V was shortened by 1 base and J by 3 bases, with 11 bases between the two germline ends. CDR3 length: 14 amino acids. The CDR3 nucleotides read TGTGCCAGCAGCTTGAGGACCCTTGGCTACGAGCAGTACTTC. Protein product: CASSLRTLGYEQYF.

This sequence joins TRBV7-9 and TRBJ2-7, with no clear D. Germline CDR1 and CDR2: SEHNR and FQNEAQ (reference sequence). The CDR3 spans 11 residues. Trimming removed 4 bases from V and 10 bases from J, with 11 bases in between. CDR3 in amino acids: CASSSSALQYF. The CDR3 DNA reads as TGTGCCAGCAGCTCCTCGGCCCTCCAGTACTTC.

The chain joins TRBV10-3 to TRBJ2-1, with D uncertain. Trimming took 7 bases from V and 0 from J, leaving 10 bases between them. Germline CDR1 is ENHRY and CDR2 is SYGVKD. CDR3 size: 14 residues. DNA of the CDR3: TGTGCCATCAAGAGCCCGGTCTCCTACAATGAGCAGTTCTTC. This gives the protein CAIKSPVSYNEQFF.